These 15 T cell receptor beta chains originate from one sample sequenced in a study of cytomegalovirus exposure and HLA in healthy donors. PCR primers comprised 60 Vbeta and 13 Jbeta primers. The protocol was immunoSEQ multiplex PCR, while the TCRdb copy is restricted to in-frame clones and leaves out a portion. The data show 150,000 or so clones, 76% seen once. Sample: PBMCs. The receptor set was obtained from a male donor in good health and CMV-seronegative.

V and J are TRBV21-1 and TRBJ2-5; no check of the table's D call, TRBD1, against the DNA was made. TRBV21-1 corresponds to a pseudogene. The CDR3 length is 12 residues. The CDR3 here is CASGQGGETQYF. The DNA of the CDR3 is TGTGCCAGCGGACAGGGGGGGGAGACCCAGTACTTC.

The V gene is TRBV7-2, the J gene TRBJ2-7; 7 bases map to TRBD2. Germline loops: CDR1 SGHTA, CDR2 FQGNSA. The CDR3 is 15 residues long. J gave up 0 bases and V 5 bases, and 7 bases lay outside the gene matches. Here the CDR3 DNA reads TGTGCCAGCAGCGTCTCGGGGGGTCCCTCCTACGAGCAGTACTTC. It specifies CASSVSGGPSYEQYF.

The rearrangement uses TRBV19 and TRBJ2-1; 8 nucleotides agree with TRBD2. CDR1 and CDR2 (germline): LNHDA, SQIVND (reference sequence). The CDR3 spans 11 residues. The trim removed 10 bases at V and 8 bases at J, leaving 4 bases unmatched. DNA of the CDR3: TGTGCCACGGGGGGGCGGCATGAGCAGTTCTTC. It yields the protein CATGGRHEQFF.

V and J are TRBV2 and TRBJ2-5; 7 nucleotides match TRBD2. The V gene's germline CDR1 is SNHLY and CDR2 FYNNEI. The CDR3 spans 14 residues. V shed 4 bases, J shed 3 bases, and the junction held 5 bases outside the gene matches. CDR3 residues: CASSVNRGEETQYF. The CDR3 DNA reads TGTGCCAGCAGTGTTAATCGGGGGGAAGAGACCCAGTACTTC.

The chain employs TRBV5-1 and TRBJ2-2, with 7 bases aligning to TRBD1. The junction had 5 bases not matched to a gene; V was cut back by 4 bases and J by 5 bases. From germline, CDR1 is SGHRS and CDR2 YFSETQ. The CDR3 is 14 amino acids. The CDR3 is CASSPRTGTGELFF. Written as DNA, the CDR3 is TGCGCCAGCAGCCCCCGGACAGGAACCGGGGAGCTGTTTTTT. Using reference TRBV5-1 and TRBJ2-2 for the parts outside the CDR3, the full variable domain is KAGVTQTPRYLIKTRGQQVTLSCSPISGHRSVSWYQQTPGQGLQFLFEYFSETQRNKGNFPGRFSGRQFSNSRSEMNVSTLELGDSALYLCASSPRTGTGELFFGEGSRLTVL.

The chain combines TRBV6-6 with TRBJ2-1; no clear D gene. The CDR3 is made up of 13 amino acids. In germline, CDR1 is MNHNY, CDR2 SVGAGI (reference sequence). V gave up 2 bases and J gave up 5 bases, with 7 bases separating them. The CDR3 nucleotides read TGTGCCAGCAGTTACCTCTATGACAATGAGCAGTTCTTC. This encodes CASSYLYDNEQFF.

The chain uses TRBV19 and TRBJ2-4; the match to TRBD1 covers 7 bases. The CDR3 sequence is 15 residues long. Per germline, CDR1 LNHDA and CDR2 SQIVND (reference sequence). Losses at the gene ends were 4 bases for V and 5 bases for J; bases not matched to a gene: 8. The CDR3 DNA reads TGTGCCAGTAGTAAACAGGGGAGTTGGGAAAACATTCAGTACTTC. Encoded protein: CASSKQGSWENIQYF.

The chain links TRBV7-9 to TRBJ1-2, with D unclear. V was shortened by 1 base and J by 2 bases, with 14 bases between the two germline ends. The length of the CDR3 is 16 residues. The germline CDR1 and CDR2 sequences are SEHNR and FQNEAQ (reference sequence). This CDR3 reads CASSLVFRGGNYGYTF. The CDR3 DNA is TGTGCCAGCAGCTTAGTGTTCCGTGGAGGGAACTATGGCTACACCTTC.

V and J are TRBV7-9 and TRBJ1-6; D is uncertain. The germline CDR1 and CDR2 sequences are SEHNR and FQNEAQ (reference sequence). Trimming pared 1 base from V and 8 bases from J, leaving 12 bases between. The CDR3 is 15 residues long. The CDR3, as DNA: TGTGCCAGCAGCTTAGGAACCGGCGGAGATTCACCCCTCCACTTT. Amino acid sequence: CASSLGTGGDSPLHF.

This sequence joins TRBV7-2 and TRBJ2-7; TRBD2 matches 8 bases. Trimming cost V 0 bases and J 4 bases; bases outside gene matches: 14. The CDR3 length is 18 residues. Germline assignment: CDR1 SGHTA and CDR2 FQGNSA. The CDR3 bases are TGTGCCAGCAGCTTAGCGGGAGGTACAGCGGGAGCAGTGTACGAGCAGTACTTC. It yields the protein CASSLAGGTAGAVYEQYF.

V and J are TRBV28 and TRBJ1-2, with 8 bases aligning to TRBD1. Per the germline V gene, CDR1 is MDHEN and CDR2 is SYDVKM. The trim removed 6 bases at V and 5 bases at J, leaving 5 bases unmatched. The CDR3 has 13 amino acids. CDR3: CASRRTGLYGYTF. The CDR3 nucleotides read TGTGCCAGCAGACGGACAGGGTTGTATGGCTACACCTTC.

The chain's CDR3 is CASSLLAGGQTEAFF. The CDR3 DNA follows: TGCGCCAGCAGCTTGTTGGCAGGGGGCCAGACTGAAGCTTTCTTT. The genes are TRBV5-1 and TRBJ1-1, with 8 bases matching TRBD1. The CDR3 is 15 amino acids. Germline V lookup: CDR1 SGHRS, CDR2 YFSETQ. V lost 1 base to trimming and J lost 5 bases; unmatched junction nucleotides: 7.

This chain joins TRBV6-5 and TRBJ1-2, with 7 positions matching TRBD1. Germline CDR1 reads MNHEY; CDR2 reads SVGAGI. The V gene end was trimmed by 7 bases and the J gene end by 4 bases; junction bases not matched to a gene: 9. The CDR3 consists of 14 residues. CDR3 nucleotides: TGTGCCAGCAACTCACGGGGACAGAGCTATGGCTACACCTTC. It is translated as CASNSRGQSYGYTF.

In this sample, this clone turned up once. The gene calls are TRBV14 and TRBJ1-3; maybe TRBD1 (5 bases). The CDR3 has 14 residues. The V and J ends lost 6 bases and 7 bases respectively, with 16 bases between them. Looked up from germline, CDR1 is SGHDN and CDR2 is FVKESK. CDR3 sequence: CASSKSGDGNTIYF. CDR3 bases: TGTGCCAGCAGTAAATCGGGGGACGGTAACACCATATATTTT.

The chain has TRBV18 and TRBJ2-3; weak D call: TRBD1 (5 bases). CDR3 length: 15 residues. Germline CDR1 reads KGHSH; CDR2 reads LQKENI. V lost 5 bases and J 0 bases, leaving 12 bases between the germline ends. The CDR3 loop is CASSSSGASTDTQYF. CDR3 DNA sequence: TGTGCCAGCTCATCTTCTGGGGCTAGCACAGATACGCAGTATTTT.